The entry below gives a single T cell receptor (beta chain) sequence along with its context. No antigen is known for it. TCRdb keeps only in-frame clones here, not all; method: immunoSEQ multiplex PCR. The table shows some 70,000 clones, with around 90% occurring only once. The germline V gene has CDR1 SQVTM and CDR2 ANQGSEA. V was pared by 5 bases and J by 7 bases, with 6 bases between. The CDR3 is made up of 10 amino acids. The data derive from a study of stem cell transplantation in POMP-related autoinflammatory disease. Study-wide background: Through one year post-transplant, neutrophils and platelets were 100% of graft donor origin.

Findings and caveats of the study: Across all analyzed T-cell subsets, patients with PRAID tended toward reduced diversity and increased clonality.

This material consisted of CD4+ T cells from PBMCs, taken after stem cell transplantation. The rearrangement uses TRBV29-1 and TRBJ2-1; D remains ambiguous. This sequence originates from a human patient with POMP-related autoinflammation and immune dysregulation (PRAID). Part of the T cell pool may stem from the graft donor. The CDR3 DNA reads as TGCAGCGTTAGCAGGAATGAGCAGTTCTTC. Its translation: CSVSRNEQFF.